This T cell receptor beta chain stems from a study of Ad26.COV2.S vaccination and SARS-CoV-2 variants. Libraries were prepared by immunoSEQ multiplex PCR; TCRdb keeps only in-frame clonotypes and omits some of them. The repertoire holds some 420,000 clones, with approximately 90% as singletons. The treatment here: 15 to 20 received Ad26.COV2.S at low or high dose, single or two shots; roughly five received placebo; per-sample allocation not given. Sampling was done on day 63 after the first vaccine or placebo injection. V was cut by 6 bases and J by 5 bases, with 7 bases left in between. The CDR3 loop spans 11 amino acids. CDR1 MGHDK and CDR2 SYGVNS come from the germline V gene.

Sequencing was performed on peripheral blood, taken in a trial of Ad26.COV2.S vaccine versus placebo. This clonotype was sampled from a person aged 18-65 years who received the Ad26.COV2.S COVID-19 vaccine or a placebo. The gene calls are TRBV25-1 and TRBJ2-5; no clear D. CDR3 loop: CASRLWETQYF. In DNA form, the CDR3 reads TGTGCCAGCAGACTCTGGGAGACCCAGTACTTC.